A selection of T cell receptor beta chains follows, all from one sample in a study of T cell responses to AZD1222 COVID-19 vaccine. Sequencing was performed with immunoSEQ multiplex PCR; in TCRdb, only in-frame clones are kept and a portion is missing. The sample lists under 200,000 clones, 90% seen once, with more than 1.3% in the top ten. Material: peripheral blood, obtained on day 0 of AZD1222 vaccination. The origin of the receptors is an adult in good health. Both conserved end residues are trimmed from each CDR3.

j_call cdr3_length v_call cdr3_aa
TRBJ1-1 12 TRBV5-6 ASSLGPPDTEAF
TRBJ1-4 15 TRBV25-1 ASSETRRTGAGEKLF
TRBJ1-5 13 TRBV6-2/TRBV6-3 ASSYLSDRDQPQH
TRBJ1-5 13 TRBV6-5 ASNPNRNSNQPQH
TRBJ2-7 12 TRBV2 ASSRTGVSYEQY
TRBJ1-2 11 TRBV19 ASIKGPGYGYT
TRBJ1-5 12 TRBV15 ATSRDGSNQPQH
TRBJ2-7 14 TRBV5-5 ASSLDPQARSYEQY
TRBJ2-7 11 TRBV11-2 ASSLGQSYEQY
TRBJ1-2 12 TRBV6-5 ASSSQGEAYGYT
TRBJ1-2 15 TRBV23-1 ASSQSTRGVANYGYT
TRBJ2-7 16 TRBV5-8 ASNSQGRGLELVYEQY
TRBJ1-2 13 TRBV7-9 ASSLDLVATGGYT
TRBJ2-3 14 TRBV27 ATHSTSGGVPDTQY
TRBJ1-1 12 TRBV18 ASSPQARNTEAF
TRBJ1-1 12 TRBV11-2 ASSLVTGVTEAF
TRBJ1-6 13 TRBV6-5 ASSTTGGSSSPLH
TRBJ1-5 14 TRBV5-5 ASSSGGQGLHQPQH
TRBJ2-1 10 TRBV27 ASSAEGNEQF
TRBJ1-3 14 TRBV7-8 ASSLAEGSSGNTIY
TRBJ1-2 11 TRBV11-3 ASSYQDIYGYT
TRBJ2-7 10 TRBV3-1/TRBV3-2 ASSPNTGEQY
TRBJ2-7 11 TRBV6-5 ASSYSRTHEQY
TRBJ1-1 14 TRBV4-1 ASSQDGGRGDTEAF
TRBJ1-2 11 TRBV11-3 ASSLKGAYGYT
TRBJ1-1 12 TRBV5-1 ASGKDSGDTEAF
TRBJ1-5 12 TRBV19 ASSILGAHQPQH
TRBJ2-7 11 TRBV19 ARAGTEAYEQY
TRBJ2-3 13 TRBV6-2/TRBV6-3 ASSYGGFGADTQY
TRBJ2-3 11 TRBV3-1/TRBV3-2 ASSQGQPDTQY
TRBJ2-4 11 TRBV29-1 SVVNPSDYIQY
TRBJ1-2 14 TRBV7-6 ASSPLGGESNYGYT
TRBJ2-1 13 TRBV7-6 ASSEAGGLYNEQF
TRBJ1-1 12 TRBV24-1 ATSASAGNTEAF
TRBJ2-1 12 TRBV15 ATSRGLGRNEQF
TRBJ1-4 14 TRBV6-1 ASSEGSGQGNEKLF